This record concerns one TCR beta chain sequence. Antigen specificity is unknown. Following autologous stem cell transplantation, relapse occurred in every patient, and exposure to brentuximab vedotin varied. J lost 3 bases, V lost 1 base, and 1 base had no gene match. The CDR3 runs to 13 residues. Germline lookup yields CDR1 SGHDT and CDR2 YYEEEE. The data were taken from a study of PD-1 blockade in classical Hodgkin lymphoma. Regarding the study as a whole: Relative to healthy donors, newly diagnosed patients reportedly had lower baseline TCR diversity, which was reported as lower still in relapsed/refractory patients.

Data came from immunoSEQ multiplex PCR; TCRdb stores just in-frame clones and leaves some out. The sample lists approximately 60,000 clones; 90% were seen once. The V call is TRBV5-6, the J call TRBJ2-7, with 7 bases aligning to TRBD1. This TCR was recovered from a human donor with classical Hodgkin lymphoma. Sequenced material: peripheral blood mononuclear cells (PBMCs), taken at baseline. The CDR3 region is CASSLPGGYEQYF. The CDR3 coding sequence is TGTGCCAGCAGCTTGCCAGGGGGCTACGAGCAGTACTTC.